A selection of T cell receptor beta chains follows, all from one sample in a study of T cell repertoires in cytomegalovirus infection. One entry per CDR3 protein results from TCRdb running MiXCR on the reads. The top ten hold around 45% of the sample, which has roughly 500,000 distinct CDR3 sequences, under 45% seen once. No cognate antigen is known for these TCRs. Sequenced material: cultured PBMCs, taken from culture after CMV antigen stimulation. These receptors came from a human donor in good health (CMV status not recorded). Some clones in this sample may be carry-over from other donors' samples. CDR3s include the opening cysteine and the closing phenylalanine or tryptophan. The D gene is left open where the match is weak. Size is omitted from some rows. Given values are once, few, many or a class for expanded clones.

j_call	clone_size	v_call	d_call	cdr3_nt	cdr3_aa
TRBJ2-7	.	TRBV5-1	.	TGCGCCAGCAGCAAAGGGGGTTACCTCTCCTACGAGCAGTACTTC	CASSKGGYLSYEQYF
TRBJ2-1	.	TRBV27	TRBD2	TGTGCCAGCAGTTTTCCGGGAGGGTCGGCTGAGCAGTTCTTC	CASSFPGGSAEQFF
TRBJ1-1	once	TRBV10-3	.	TGTGCCATCAGGTTCCAGCAGGGGTGGGACACTGAAGCTTTCTTT	CAIRFQQGWDTEAFF
TRBJ2-5	few	TRBV12-3/TRBV12-4	TRBD1	TGTGCCAGCAGTTTAGGACAGGGTCTTAGTACGGAGACCCAGTACTTC	CASSLGQGLSTETQYF
TRBJ2-7	few	TRBV7-8	.	TGTGCCAGCAGCTTATGGGGCACCTCCTACGAGCAGTACTTC	CASSLWGTSYEQYF
TRBJ2-2	.	TRBV7-8	.	TGTGCCAGCAGCTGGGGGGCAGAGGCCGGGGAGCTGTTTTTT	CASSWGAEAGELFF
TRBJ1-6	few	TRBV7-6	.	TGTGCCAGCAGCCCGGGCCCTTCAGCTCATAATTCACCCCTCCACTTT	CASSPGPSAHNSPLHF
TRBJ2-2	.	TRBV19	.	TGTGCCAGTAGGGAGGGACAGTTTGGCGGCGGGGAGCTGTTTTTT	CASREGQFGGGELFF
TRBJ2-4	.	TRBV27	.	TGTGCCAGCAGTTCTCAGGGTACAGCCAAAAACATTCAGTACTTC	CASSSQGTAKNIQYF
TRBJ2-1	.	TRBV4-1	.	TGCGCCAGCAGCCAACCTGACGGGAGCTCCTACAATGAGCAGTTCTTC	CASSQPDGSSYNEQFF
TRBJ2-1	once	TRBV10-3	TRBD2	TGTGCCATCAGTGAGAGGACTAGCGGGGGGTCGGATGAGCAGTTCTTC	CAISERTSGGSDEQFF
TRBJ2-3	.	TRBV5-4	.	TGTGCCAGCAGCTTGTCCGGCCGCCCCACAGATACGCAGTATTTT	CASSLSGRPTDTQYF
TRBJ2-7	.	TRBV7-2	TRBD2	TGTGCCAGCAGCTTTTGGGAGCGGGGCGAGCAGTACTTC	CASSFWERGEQYF
TRBJ2-3	.	TRBV6-5	TRBD2	TGTGCCAGCGGACGAGGTAGCGGGGCCACAGATACGCAGTATTTT	CASGRGSGATDTQYF
TRBJ2-2	once	TRBV10-3	.	TGTGCCACCCCCCTCGCAACCTCGAACACCGGGGAGCTGTTTTTT	CATPLATSNTGELFF
TRBJ2-7	.	TRBV6-5	.	TGTGCCAGCAGCCGATCCATCTGGGGCGAGCAGTACTTC	CASSRSIWGEQYF
TRBJ2-3	.	TRBV7-2	.	TGTGCCAGCAGCTCGACTCCCCTCGGTACGCAGTATTTT	CASSSTPLGTQYF
TRBJ1-6	few	TRBV7-2	.	TGTGCCAGCAGCTTAAATGGCGGGACAATGCTCCACTTT	CASSLNGGTMLHF
TRBJ1-1	.	TRBV7-9	TRBD1	TGTGCCAGCCGCCGAACAGGGGCCTCGATGGGCACTGAAGCTTTCTTT	CASRRTGASMGTEAFF
TRBJ2-1	few	TRBV5-1	.	TGCGCCAGCACCTCTAGGGAGCTTGGGAATGAGCAGTTCTTC	CASTSRELGNEQFF
TRBJ2-3	few	TRBV5-6	.	TGTGCCAGCAGCTTGGGGGGGATCCGGAGCAGTTTT	CASSLGGIRSSF
TRBJ2-3	many	TRBV7-2	TRBD2	TGTGCCAGCAGCTTAGCAGCGGGAGGGAGCACAGATACGCAGTATTTT	CASSLAAGGSTDTQYF